Below, 22 T cell receptor beta chains from the same sample are listed, as sequenced in a study of identical twins. TCRdb called the 5' RACE reads again in MiXCR, with one record for every CDR3 protein. The sample shows some 730,000 distinct CDR3 sequences, 15% to 20% of them seen only once. This same sample was also part of a study on T cells expressing NK-cell markers.

Sequencing was done on a sample of PBMCs. Receptors originate from a woman aged 18 to 35 in good health.

The chain couples TRBV9 to TRBJ2-1; TRBD2 agrees at 7 bases. The CDR3 has 15 residues. The J segment lost 2 bases and the V segment lost 2 bases, leaving 4 bases of the junction unmatched. Germline CDR1 reads SGDLS; CDR2 reads YYNGEE. CDR3 in DNA: TGTGCCAGCAGCGTTCTTGGGGGGGCCTACAATGAGCAGTTCTTC. Residues: CASSVLGGAYNEQFF.

This clonotype was picked up a small number of times. The CDR3 protein is CASSPPGPYYGYTF. The CDR3 region has the DNA TGTGCCAGCAGCCCTCCGGGGCCGTACTATGGCTACACCTTC. The rearrangement uses TRBV7-2 and TRBJ1-2; a weak D match, TRBD1 (5 bases). The CDR3 has 14 residues. V was pared by 5 bases and J by 3 bases, with 13 bases between. Germline V lookup: CDR1 SGHTA, CDR2 FQGNSA.

In its sample, this clonotype was seen a few times. This chain links TRBV4-3 with TRBJ1-4; no firm D call. Between the trimmed V and J ends, which lost 3 bases and 0 bases, there was a span of 17 bases. The germline V gene has CDR1 LGHNA and CDR2 YSLEER. The length of the CDR3 is 18 residues. The CDR3, as DNA: TGCGCCAGCAGCCAGGACCCGAGTCCGACTGCAACTAATGAAAAACTGTTTTTT. Its translation is CASSQDPSPTATNEKLFF.

This clonotype was counted between two and nine times. The chain uses TRBV20-1 and TRBJ2-5, with TRBD2 identical over 8 bases. Germline trimming cut 0 bases from V and 5 bases from J; bases unmatched to any gene: 8. In germline, CDR1 is DFQATT, CDR2 SNEGSKA (reference sequence). This CDR3 spans 15 amino acids. CDR3 amino acids: CSARDSERGTETQYF. CDR3 DNA sequence: TGCAGTGCTAGAGATTCCGAGCGGGGGACCGAGACCCAGTACTTC.

This rearrangement joins TRBV7-2 to TRBJ1-1; no definite D call. The CDR3 sequence is 13 residues long. Trimming took off 4 bases at V and 4 bases at J, with 10 bases between the two ends. Germline CDR1 SGHTA, CDR2 FQGNSA. CDR3 DNA sequence: TGTGCCAGCAGCTCGTCCTCGGGCACTGAAGCTTTCTTT. This codes for CASSSSSGTEAFF. Full variable domain (remainder filled in from reference TRBV7-2 and TRBJ1-1): GAGVSQSPSNKVTEKGKDVELRCDPISGHTALYWYRQSLGQGLEFLIYFQGNSAPDKSGLPSDRFSAERTGGSVSTLTIQRTQQEDSAVYLCASSSSSGTEAFFGQGTRLTVV.

In its sample, this clonotype was seen a few times. V and J are TRBV30 and TRBJ2-7, with TRBD2 as a possible D gene (6 bases). V gave up 1 base and J gave up 6 bases, with 13 bases separating them. The CDR3 has 13 residues. The germline V gene encodes CDR1 GTSNPN and CDR2 SVGIG (reference sequence). CDR3: CAWSGDSPGEQYF. The CDR3 nucleotides read TGTGCCTGGAGTGGGGACTCTCCAGGCGAGCAGTACTTC.

This clonotype was observed a handful of times. The chain recombines TRBV11-2 with TRBJ2-1; 7 bases align to TRBD2. The CDR3 sequence is 15 residues long. Germline V gives CDR1 SGHAT, CDR2 FQNNGV. V shed 1 base, J shed 7 bases, and the junction held 7 bases outside the gene matches. CDR3 amino acids: CASSLGAGATNEQFF. The CDR3 DNA sequence: TGTGCCAGCAGCTTAGGTGCGGGAGCGACAAATGAGCAGTTCTTC.

The chain joins TRBV27 to TRBJ2-1; D is unresolved. Trimming took off 0 bases at V and 4 bases at J, with 13 bases between the two ends. This CDR3 has 16 residues. Germline CDR1 MNHEY, CDR2 SMNVEV (reference sequence). CDR3 amino acids: CASSLSVQTPYNEQFF. DNA of the CDR3: TGTGCCAGCAGTTTATCGGTACAGACTCCGTACAATGAGCAGTTCTTC.

This clonotype occurred a few times. The chain carries TRBV2 and TRBJ2-6, with 9 nucleotides matching TRBD1. V was pared by 5 bases and J by 0 bases, with 11 bases of the junction left unmatched. There are 19 residues in the CDR3. Germline V CDR1 and CDR2: SNHLY, FYNNEI. The CDR3 loop is CASSHRTGATPSGANVLTF. Written as DNA, the CDR3 is TGTGCCAGCAGTCACCGGACAGGGGCCACTCCCTCTGGGGCCAACGTCCTGACTTTC.

The chain combines TRBV20-1 with TRBJ2-1; 11 bases are shared with TRBD2. V was clipped by 8 bases and J by 6 bases; unmatched bases: 6. Germline loops: CDR1 DFQATT, CDR2 SNEGSKA (reference sequence). This CDR3 is built from 13 residues. The CDR3 here is CSLLAGATNEQFF. The CDR3 DNA reads as TGCAGTTTACTAGCGGGAGCTACCAATGAGCAGTTCTTC.

This chain joins TRBV7-6 and TRBJ2-1; D possibly corresponds to TRBD2 (7 bases). Germline CDR1 reads SGHVS; CDR2 reads FNYEAQ. CDR3 size: 15 residues. The ends were cut back, 8 bases at V and 2 bases at J, with 16 bases in the middle. The CDR3 region has the DNA TGTGCCAGCCGCCGAGGGGGGGGCCCCTACAATGAGCAGTTCTTC. It codes for CASRRGGGPYNEQFF.

This clonotype occurred many times. For the CDR3, the DNA is TGTGCCAGCACTTCAGGTCGGGATGAAAAACTGTTTTTT. Residues: CASTSGRDEKLFF. The chain joins TRBV6-6 to TRBJ1-4; D remains unclear. The germline CDR1 and CDR2 sequences are MNHNY and SVGAGI (reference sequence). The CDR3 spans 13 residues. Trimming removed 7 bases at V and 6 bases at J, with 12 bases between.

Only a few counts were recorded for this clonotype. V is TRBV10-3 and J is TRBJ2-3, with no clear D. The CDR3 has 12 residues. V lost 8 bases and J lost 2, with 8 bases in between. Germline CDR1 reads ENHRY; CDR2 reads SYGVKD. The CDR3 reads CAIGLNTDTQYF. The DNA of the CDR3 is TGTGCCATCGGGCTAAACACAGATACGCAGTATTTT.

The V and J genes are TRBV12-3 or TRBV12-4 and TRBJ2-1, with D possibly TRBD1 on 5 matching bases. CDR3 length: 14 amino acids. V lost 3 bases and J lost 2, with 8 bases in between. CDR3 sequence (DNA): TGTGCCAGCAGTTTGAAGGGGCCCTACAATGAGCAGTTCTTC. Its protein is CASSLKGPYNEQFF.

The rearrangement uses TRBV5-6 and TRBJ2-1; 9 bases are a match to TRBD2. The CDR3 is made up of 16 amino acids. V dropped 0 bases and J dropped 7; count of bases not matched to a gene: 8. Germline assignment: CDR1 SGHDT and CDR2 YYEEEE. CDR3 bases: TGTGCCAGCAGCTTGGCTGATAGCGGGAGACCAAATGAGCAGTTCTTC. It is translated as CASSLADSGRPNEQFF.

This chain uses TRBV20-1 with TRBJ1-1, with D unresolved. CDR3 length: 12 amino acids. V lost 2 bases, J lost 8 bases, and 12 bases lay in between. Germline assignment: CDR1 DFQATT and CDR2 SNEGSKA (reference sequence). The CDR3 region has the DNA TGCAGTGCTAGACGTTTCGGTGCCGAAGCTTTCTTT. It translates to CSARRFGAEAFF.

The rearrangement uses TRBV3-1 and TRBJ2-3; D tentatively reads TRBD1 or TRBD2 (6 bases each). Trimming removed 2 bases at V and 7 bases at J, with 19 bases between. The CDR3 has 16 amino acids. Germline V gives CDR1 LGHDT, CDR2 YNNKEL (reference sequence). CDR3 residues: CASSQRGDGRGNTQYF. The CDR3 DNA is TGTGCCAGCAGCCAAAGGGGGGACGGGAGAGGAAATACGCAGTATTTT.

This CDR3 is CASSLPDSNTEAFF. CDR3 DNA: TGCGCCAGCAGCTTGCCCGATTCTAACACTGAAGCTTTCTTT. The rearrangement links TRBV5-1 to TRBJ1-1; D not resolved. V was shortened by 1 base and J by 2 bases, with 9 bases between the two germline ends. CDR1 and CDR2 from the germline V gene are SGHRS and YFSETQ. The length of the CDR3 is 14 residues.

This clonotype has more than one count but fewer than ten. J is TRBJ2-1 and V is TRBV18; D unresolved. V was pared by 4 bases and J by 9 bases, with 16 bases between. The CDR3 loop spans 14 amino acids. CDR1 is KGHSH and CDR2 is LQKENI in the germline V gene. The CDR3 nucleotides read TGTGCCAGCTCACGTGAGGTCCCCCTCGGTGAGCAGTTCTTC. Amino acids: CASSREVPLGEQFF.

This clonotype was seen a handful of times. The chain links TRBV5-5 to TRBJ2-3; 8 nucleotides align to TRBD2. Per the germline V gene, CDR1 is SGHKS and CDR2 is YYEKEE (reference sequence). CDR3 length: 16 amino acids. The V and J ends lost 4 bases and 2 bases, in that order; junction bases with no gene match: 9. The CDR3 DNA is TGTGCCAGCAGCCCCCAGGGGCGGGGGGTCACAGATACGCAGTATTTT. Protein: CASSPQGRGVTDTQYF.

At least ten counts were recorded for this clonotype. Germline is not matched at one junction end, which may reflect a read error. This sequence joins TRBV7-2 and TRBJ2-1; 8 nucleotides align to TRBD2. This CDR3 region has 15 residues. In germline, CDR1 is SGHTA, CDR2 FQGNSA. The DNA for the CDR3 is TGCGCCAGCAGTGCAGGGACTAGCTCCTACAATGAGCAGTTCTTC. The encoded protein is CASSAGTSSYNEQFF.

This clonotype was counted only a few times. The chain carries TRBV11-2 and TRBJ2-4; D uncertain. This CDR3 has 12 residues. V was pared by 3 bases and J by 7 bases, with 7 bases between. The germline gives CDR1 SGHAT, CDR2 FQNNGV. The CDR3, as DNA: TGTGCCAGCAGCTTTTCGCAGAACATTCAGTACTTC. Encoded protein: CASSFSQNIQYF.